Listed here are 16 T cell receptor beta chains from one sample, sequenced in a study of shared clonotypes between healthy human individuals. The protocol was immunoSEQ multiplex PCR, while the TCRdb copy is restricted to in-frame clones and leaves out a portion. This table has around 1.5 million clones, 95% to 99% appearing once. The sample taken for sequencing was naive CD4+ T cells sorted from blood. Stated subset: CD45RA+ positively selected. These receptors were collected from a young man in good health.

V usage is TRBV5-1 and J usage is TRBJ2-7; a possible D gene is TRBD1 (7 bases). The CDR3 runs to 15 residues. Trimming removed 4 bases from V and 4 bases from J, with 18 bases in between. Germline CDR1 SGHRS, CDR2 YFSETQ. The CDR3 DNA is TGCGCCAGCAGCCAGGCGGGACAGATCTCTTACGAGCAGTACTTC. It encodes CASSQAGQISYEQYF. The entire variable domain, with the rest obtained from reference TRBV5-1 and TRBJ2-7, is as follows: KAGVTQTPRYLIKTRGQQVTLSCSPISGHRSVSWYQQTPGQGLQFLFEYFSETQRNKGNFPGRFSGRQFSNSRSEMNVSTLELGDSALYLCASSQAGQISYEQYFGPGTRLTVT.

The rearrangement joins TRBV5-1 to TRBJ2-5; D is possibly TRBD2 (6 bases). V was cut by 0 bases and J by 5 bases, with 14 bases left in between. The CDR3 runs 15 residues. CDR1 SGHRS and CDR2 YFSETQ come from the germline V gene. The CDR3 loop reads CASSLVFGRGETQYF. The CDR3 nucleotides are TGCGCCAGCAGCTTGGTGTTCGGACGGGGGGAGACCCAGTACTTC. Filled out from reference TRBV5-1 and TRBJ2-5, the complete variable domain reads KAGVTQTPRYLIKTRGQQVTLSCSPISGHRSVSWYQQTPGQGLQFLFEYFSETQRNKGNFPGRFSGRQFSNSRSEMNVSTLELGDSALYLCASSLVFGRGETQYFGPGTRLLVL.

The chain couples TRBV6-4 to TRBJ2-2, with D maybe TRBD2 (6 bases). This CDR3 is 18 amino acids long. Germline CDR1 and CDR2: MRHNA and SNTAGT. V lost 5 bases to trimming and J lost 2 bases, with 21 bases between them. CDR3 sequence: CASSRHGASRGNTGELFF. Here the CDR3 DNA reads TGTGCCAGCAGTCGACACGGGGCGTCGCGGGGAAACACCGGGGAGCTGTTTTTT.

The gene calls are TRBV6-5 and TRBJ2-1; 10 bases are a match to TRBD1. This CDR3 has 15 residues. Germline values: CDR1 MNHEY, CDR2 SVGAGI. Trimming removed 2 bases from V and 8 bases from J; junction bases left unmatched: 6. The CDR3 loop reads CASSYGTGDVHEQFF. CDR3 nucleotides: TGTGCCAGCAGTTACGGGACAGGGGACGTCCATGAGCAGTTCTTC.

The J gene is TRBJ1-3, the V gene TRBV7-8, with no clear D. This CDR3 region has 14 residues. Trimming took off 1 base at V and 9 bases at J, with 13 bases between the two ends. Germline loops: CDR1 SGHVS, CDR2 FQNEAQ. CDR3 DNA sequence: TGTGCCAGCAGCTTAGGACCCGCCTCCGGCACCATATATTTT. This sequence encodes CASSLGPASGTIYF.

The rearrangement joins TRBV5-5 to TRBJ2-2, with D tentatively TRBD1 (7 bases). This CDR3 contains 16 residues. Germline V lookup: CDR1 SGHKS, CDR2 YYEKEE (reference sequence). Deletions cut 0 bases from V and 5 bases from J, with 14 bases between. The CDR3 DNA reads as TGTGCCAGCAGCTTGGGTGGAGGGGGCGGAACCGGGGAGCTGTTTTTT. Amino acid sequence: CASSLGGGGGTGELFF. Complete variable domain (other parts from reference TRBV5-5 and TRBJ2-2): DAGVTQSPTHLIKTRGQQVTLRCSPISGHKSVSWYQQVLGQGPQFIFQYYEKEERGRGNFPDRFSARQFPNYSSELNVNALLLGDSALYLCASSLGGGGGTGELFFGEGSRLTVL.

This chain links TRBV28 with TRBJ1-3; D unresolved. Germline CDR1 and CDR2: MDHEN and SYDVKM. The CDR3 has 13 residues. V was shortened by 5 bases and J by 6 bases, with 11 bases between the two germline ends. As DNA, the CDR3 is TGTGCCAGCAGTCCGCAAGGATCAAACACCATATATTTT. Protein: CASSPQGSNTIYF.

This clone was detected once. The rearrangement uses TRBV7-2 and TRBJ2-7, with 11 bases identical to TRBD2. The CDR3 has 18 amino acids. Germline-derived CDR1 and CDR2 are SGHTA and FQGNSA. The ends lost 5 bases at V and 5 bases at J; junction bases unmatched: 17. The CDR3 coding sequence is TGTGCCAGCAGCCTGACTAGCGGGATAGCAAGAAAAAACGACGAGCAGTACTTC. It specifies CASSLTSGIARKNDEQYF. The full variable domain, rest sourced from reference TRBV7-2 and TRBJ2-7, is GAGVSQSPSNKVTEKGKDVELRCDPISGHTALYWYRQSLGQGLEFLIYFQGNSAPDKSGLPSDRFSAERTGGSVSTLTIQRTQQEDSAVYLCASSLTSGIARKNDEQYFGPGTRLTVT.

V gene TRBV28 combines with J gene TRBJ2-7, with D perhaps TRBD2 (6 bases). V was pared by 3 bases and J by 6 bases, with 12 bases between. The CDR3 runs to 13 residues. Germline CDR1 reads MDHEN; CDR2 reads SYDVKM. The CDR3 DNA follows: TGTGCCAGCAGTTTGCCGGGAGATGGCGAGCAGTACTTC. It specifies CASSLPGDGEQYF.

The V and J genes are TRBV19 and TRBJ2-1; perhaps TRBD2 as D (6 bases). Germline lookup yields CDR1 LNHDA and CDR2 SQIVND (reference sequence). The V end lost 6 bases, the J end lost 4 bases, and 10 bases lay between the germline ends. This CDR3 contains 13 residues. CDR3 in amino acids: CASRLGTYNEQFF. In nucleotides, the CDR3 is TGTGCCAGTAGGCTGGGGACTTACAATGAGCAGTTCTTC. Full variable domain (outside the CDR3, taken from reference TRBV19 and TRBJ2-1): DGGITQSPKYLFRKEGQNVTLSCEQNLNHDAMYWYRQDPGQGLRLIYYSQIVNDFQKGDIAEGYSVSREKKESFPLTVTSAQKNPTAFYLCASRLGTYNEQFFGPGTRLTVL.

This chain connects TRBV11-2 to TRBJ2-2; D is undetermined. V lost 3 bases, J lost 1 base, and 12 bases lay in between. Germline V CDR1 and CDR2: SGHAT, FQNNGV. The CDR3 consists of 16 residues. CDR3 DNA: TGTGCCAGCAGCTTCCTATCCAGCGAGAACACCGGGGAGCTGTTTTTT. It is translated as CASSFLSSENTGELFF.

This chain uses TRBV10-1 with TRBJ2-1, with D perhaps matching TRBD1 (5 bases). The CDR3 length is 14 residues. The V end lost 2 bases, the J end lost 8 bases, and 13 bases lay between the germline ends. Germline values: CDR1 WNHNN, CDR2 SYGVQD (reference sequence). The CDR3 sequence: CASSEGLYRHEQFF. CDR3 nucleotides: TGCGCCAGCAGTGAGGGTCTCTACAGGCATGAGCAGTTCTTC.

The chain combines TRBV6-6 with TRBJ2-3, with 7 bases fitting TRBD1. The V and J ends lost 0 bases and 10 bases, in that order; junction bases with no gene match: 10. The V gene's germline CDR1 is MNHNY and CDR2 SVGAGI (reference sequence). The CDR3 totals 15 residues. The CDR3 loop is CASSYSIEGAQPQYF. The CDR3 DNA is TGTGCCAGCAGTTACTCGATTGAGGGGGCGCAGCCGCAGTATTTT.

J is TRBJ1-1 and V is TRBV6-6; a possible D gene is TRBD1 (6 bases). From germline, CDR1 is MNHNY and CDR2 SVGAGI (reference sequence). The CDR3 has 16 residues. The V end lost 5 bases, the J end lost 1 base, and 17 bases lay between the germline ends. CDR3 sequence: CASSQGLGQRNTEAFF. The CDR3 DNA sequence: TGTGCCAGCAGTCAGGGTTTAGGACAGAGGAACACTGAAGCTTTCTTT.

The rearrangement joins TRBV10-3 to TRBJ2-5; TRBD2 agrees at 7 bases. The CDR3 extends over 13 amino acids. CDR1 ENHRY and CDR2 SYGVKD come from the germline V gene. V trimming: 7 bases; J trimming: 1 base; junction bases outside the gene matches: 3. The CDR3 is CAIKAGPQETQYF. The CDR3 nucleotides read TGTGCCATCAAAGCGGGGCCCCAAGAGACCCAGTACTTC.

The V call is TRBV6-5, the J call TRBJ2-3, with unresolved D. The V end was cut by 6 bases, the J end by 2 bases, with 9 bases between. From germline, CDR1 is MNHEY and CDR2 SVGAGI. The length of the CDR3 is 13 residues. The CDR3 region is CASSQDLTDTQYF. CDR3 sequence (DNA): TGTGCCAGCAGCCAGGACCTCACAGATACGCAGTATTTT.